This record concerns one T cell receptor (beta chain) sequence. The data are from a study of blood T cell repertoires in COVID-19. As for the study in general: Some COVID-19 samples were acute and others convalescent; all came from the United States, Italy and Spain. Sources were T cells, B-cell-depleted T cells, or PBMCs; the material itself was cDNA or gDNA.

The assay was immunoSEQ multiplex PCR, and TCRdb's table has in-frame clones only and misses some. This table holds some 200,000 clones, more than 80% found once. This clonotype was obtained from a woman between 55 and 75 years old with acute or convalescent COVID-19. The source material was peripheral blood.

DNA for the CDR3: TGTGCCAGCAGCTTCACAGGGGGGACCACTGAAGCTTTCTTT. It is translated as CASSFTGGTTEAFF. The chain carries TRBV5-4 and TRBJ1-1; 8 positions agree with TRBD1. V dropped 2 bases and J dropped 4; count of bases not matched to a gene: 4. Germline values: CDR1 SGHNT, CDR2 YYREEE (reference sequence). The CDR3 loop spans 14 amino acids.